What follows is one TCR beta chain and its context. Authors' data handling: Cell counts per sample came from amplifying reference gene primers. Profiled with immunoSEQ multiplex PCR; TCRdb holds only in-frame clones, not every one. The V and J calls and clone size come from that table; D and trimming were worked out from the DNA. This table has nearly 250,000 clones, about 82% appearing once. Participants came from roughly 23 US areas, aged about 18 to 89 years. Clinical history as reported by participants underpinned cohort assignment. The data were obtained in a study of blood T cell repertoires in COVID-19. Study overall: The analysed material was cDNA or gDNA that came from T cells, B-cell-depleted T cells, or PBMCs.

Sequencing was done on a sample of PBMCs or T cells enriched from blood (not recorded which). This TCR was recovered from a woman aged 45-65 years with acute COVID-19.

Here the CDR3 reads CASSVWGQGNYGYTF. In nucleotides, the CDR3 is TGTGCCAGCAGTGTTTGGGGACAGGGAAACTATGGCTACACCTTC. The gene calls are TRBV2 and TRBJ1-2, with 9 bases that match TRBD1. Per the germline V gene, CDR1 is SNHLY and CDR2 is FYNNEI. The junction had 5 bases not matched to a gene; V was cut back by 4 bases and J by 2 bases. The CDR3 spans 15 residues.